This T cell receptor beta chain was observed in a study of blood T cell repertoires in COVID-19. The protocol was immunoSEQ multiplex PCR, while the TCRdb copy is restricted to in-frame clones and leaves out a portion. The sample has approximately 84,000 clones; around four fifths are singletons. Germline V gives CDR1 MNHEY, CDR2 SMNVEV (reference sequence). J was trimmed by 6 bases and V by 5 bases; bases with no gene match: 5. The CDR3 runs to 14 residues. This clone was seen a handful of times. Sequences were obtained from peripheral blood. This clonotype originated in a human donor in a cohort sampled during active COVID-19. The rearrangement links TRBV27 to TRBJ2-2; 8 bases map to TRBD1. The CDR3 sequence is CASSPDRVAGELFF. Here the CDR3 DNA reads TGTGCCAGCAGTCCGGACAGGGTGGCCGGGGAGCTGTTTTTT.